This T cell receptor (beta chain) was identified in a study of tumor-infiltrating lymphocytes in primary liver carcinoma (dated by TCRdb to 2015 to 2018). General notes on the study: Hepatocellular carcinoma (four) or combined HCC and intrahepatic cholangiocarcinoma (one) was present in the five patients, who were three men and two women aged 30 to 69 years. The five patients had tumors staged T1-T3 N0M0, with maximum diameters ranging from about 4.2 to 11 cm. Samples yielded roughly 3.65 to 7.5 million productive TCRbeta reads; read depth did not differ significantly between tissue types. The study combined TCRbeta repertoire sequencing, expression microarrays and whole-exome sequencing across five regions of each liver tumor, with adjacent normal tissue and blood. TCRbeta repertoire sequencing covered about 35 specimens from 5 patients: approximately 25 tumor regions, 5 adjacent noncancerous liver tissues and 5 peripheral blood samples. High reproducibility was observed for the technical replicate repertoires, with mean shared-clone rates approximately 0.9 and correlation coefficients above 0.95.

According to the germline V gene, CDR1 reads MNHEY and CDR2 reads SVGAGI. Trimming leaves V shorter by 5 bases and J shorter by 6 bases, with the junction holding 5 bases beyond the gene matches. The CDR3 length equals 14 residues, ends included. Here the CDR3 DNA is all that survives: 42 bases in frame from base 1. Findings and caveats that apply to the study as a whole: The top 250 clones made up a significantly larger repertoire fraction in tumors than in blood (p = 0.039). Bulk unsorted samples precluded comparing CD4+ and CD8+ T cell repertoires. The study included only four to six patients, and the authors note findings should be validated in a larger study. Repertoire overlap was found to be higher between tumor regions (mean around 35%) than between tumor-adjacent (around 17%) or tumor-blood (14%) pairs, consistent with antigen-driven expansion. Because sequencing covered only the TCR beta chain and unpaired alpha chains were not captured, true repertoire diversity is likely underestimated.

Without any cell sorting, total RNA and DNA were co-extracted from about 21-30 mg of bulk tissue using the AllPrep DNA/RNA mini kit. Surgical resection was performed in China between late 2015 and early 2016 on a handful of patients with histopathologically diagnosed primary liver carcinoma. At the time of sampling, the patients had chronic HBV infection and had not received any treatment. Fresh tumor and adjacent tissue pieces were bisected; one half was stored in RNAlater at -80°C, the other sent for histology. A constant-region primer and ProtoScript II reverse transcriptase were used to reverse-transcribe TCRbeta-specific cDNA from 500 ng total RNA. TCRbeta libraries were built with three nested multiplex PCR rounds, a slightly modified ARM-PCR procedure. Each of the first two PCR rounds ran for approximately 10 cycles using multiplex TRBV1-TRBV30 forward primers together with a Cbeta reverse primer. Sample barcodes and Illumina adapters were added in a final 25-cycle PCR with Deep VentR polymerase. Before sequencing, amplicons between 200 and 500 bp were purified from gel using a QIAquick gel extraction kit. The TCRbeta amplicons were sequenced with 250-bp paired-end reads on an Illumina HiSeq 2500. In the source study's methods: Quality trimming of reads was performed with Trimmomatic v0.33, and paired reads were merged with FLASH v1.2.11 so that full CDR3 sequences could be recovered. V, D and J germline segments were assigned to the rearranged TCRbeta sequences using MiGEC v1.2.1b. Clonotype statistics and Shannon-Wiener diversity indices were calculated with VDJtools v1.0.0. Except for diversity analysis, only the 250 most abundant clonotypes of each sample were used in subsequent analyses to reduce sampling bias. Using fastp trimming at Q25 and MiXCR clonotype assembly, TCRdb reanalyzed the public sequencing data and kept in-frame beta chains. Each CDR3 protein gets just one entry, which takes the most common genes and DNA from the rows behind it. TCRdb's processing, not the authors' own work, is the source of the V and J calls. For this sample the table gives under 150,000 distinct CDR3 sequences, of which nearly 70% were detected only once. Of the sample, 8% to 9% falls within the top ten clones.

As concerns this clonotype: The clone's antigen remains unknown. The conserved phenylalanine or tryptophan is not found at the CDR3 terminus, so this likely reflects a read error.

This sequence originates from a woman between 55 and 75 years old with primary liver carcinoma and hepatitis B virus infection. The chain is made from TRBV6-5 and TRBJ2-2, and 8 bases in between align with TRBD2. Input material: tumor-adjacent normal liver tissue. The DNA is as follows: TGTGCCAGCAGTCAAGGACTAGCATCCGGGGAGCTGTTTTTA. Translation gives CASSQGLASGELFL.